This T cell receptor beta chain appears in the sequencing data of a study of monozygotic twins with inflammatory bowel disease. CDR3 size: 14 residues. Germline assignment: CDR1 SGHTA and CDR2 FQGNSA. TCRdb reprocessed the 5' RACE reads and keeps a single row for each CDR3 protein, giving no DNA. Its clone listing holds just over 300,000 distinct CDR3 sequences. V usage is TRBV7-2 and J usage is TRBJ2-1; no DNA is available, so the TRBD2 call from TCRdb remains unchecked. This clonotype originated in a human donor with ulcerative colitis or Crohn's disease, or a healthy co-twin of an affected twin (not recorded which). Material for sequencing was blood. Here the CDR3 reads CASKGGPGMNEQFF.